The sequence of this T cell receptor (beta chain) was determined in a study of T-cell memory formation after mild COVID-19. At the level of the study: TCR clustering was largely donor specific. Study outcomes and limitations: There were some responding clones in pre-infection memory, which suggested that cross-reactive memory had joined.

At least ten counts were recorded for this clonotype. Its antigen is as yet unknown. A single record per CDR3 protein comes from TCRdb applying MiXCR to the 5' RACE reads. Of about 320,000 distinct CDR3 sequences listed, approximately 15% are singletons. The V end lost 4 bases, the J end lost 7 bases, and 12 bases lay between the germline ends. CDR1 and CDR2 (germline): SGHRS, YFSETQ. The CDR3 contains 13 residues. The sample was PBMCs or a T cell subset sorted from them (not recorded which). The receptor was isolated from a man between 18 and 29 years old who had mild COVID-19 (a few samples of this study predate the infection). Cell type and time point are not known. The J gene is TRBJ1-5, the V gene TRBV5-1; D is uncertain. The CDR3: CASSPFPGQPQHF. The DNA of the CDR3 is TGCGCCAGCAGCCCCTTCCCGGGACAGCCCCAGCATTTT.